The T cell receptor beta chain under discussion was sequenced for a study of OX40 agonist ivuxolimab in advanced cancers. About the research overall: An agonistic human IgG2 monoclonal antibody against OX40 (CD134) was given. Ivuxolimab doses were 0.01, 0.1, 0.3, 1.5, 3 or 10 mg/kg every 2 weeks.

Findings and limits, study-wide: In the 0.1 to 3.0 mg/kg range, CD4+ and CD8+ blood T cells had expanded clonally by week 6.

On this clone: The target antigen is unknown. The junction and the germline gene differ at one end; a read error may be behind it.

Assay: immunoSEQ multiplex PCR; the TCRdb copy retains only in-frame clones and omits some. The data hold 55,000 to 65,000 clones, with around 86% observed a single time. Exclusion applied to patients with autoimmune disease history or systemic immunosuppression. This CDR3 has 14 residues. CDR1 SSHAT and CDR2 FNYEAQ come from the germline V gene (reference sequence). The sequences come from CD4+ or CD8+ T cells sorted from blood, collected in a trial of the OX40 agonist ivuxolimab. The receptor comes from an adult with an advanced solid tumor such as melanoma, head and neck, liver or kidney cancer. The chain joins TRBV7-7 to TRBJ2-5; D not resolved. This CDR3 reads CASSFGGVRETQYF. The CDR3 region has the DNA TGTGCTAGCAGCTTCGGTGGGGTACGGGAGACCCAGTACTTC.